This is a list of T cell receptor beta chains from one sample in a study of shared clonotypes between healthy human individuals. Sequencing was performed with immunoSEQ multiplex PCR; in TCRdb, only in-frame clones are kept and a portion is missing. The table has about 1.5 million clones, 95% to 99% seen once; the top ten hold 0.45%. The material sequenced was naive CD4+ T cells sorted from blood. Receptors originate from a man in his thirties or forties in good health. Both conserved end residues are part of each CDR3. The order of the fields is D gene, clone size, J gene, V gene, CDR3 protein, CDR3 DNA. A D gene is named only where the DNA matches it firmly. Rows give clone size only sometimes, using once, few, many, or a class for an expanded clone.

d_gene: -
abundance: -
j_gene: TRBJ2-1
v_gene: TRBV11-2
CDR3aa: CASCPVGLLRHEQFF
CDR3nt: TGTGCCAGCTGTCCGGTCGGGTTACTACGCCATGAGCAGTTCTTC

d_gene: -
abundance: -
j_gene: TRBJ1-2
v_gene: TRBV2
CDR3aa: CASSNINGYTF
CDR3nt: TGTGCCAGCAGTAATATTAATGGCTACACCTTC

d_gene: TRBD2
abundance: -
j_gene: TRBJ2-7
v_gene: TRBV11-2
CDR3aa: CASSFGGRYEQYF
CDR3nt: TGTGCCAGCAGCTTCGGCGGGAGGTACGAGCAGTACTTC

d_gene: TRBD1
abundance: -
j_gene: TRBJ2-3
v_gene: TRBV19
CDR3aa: CASTPKSDRAPDTQYF
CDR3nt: TGTGCCAGTACCCCTAAATCGGACAGGGCCCCAGATACGCAGTATTTT

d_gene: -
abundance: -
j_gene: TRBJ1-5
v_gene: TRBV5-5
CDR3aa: CASSLWGPGSVRNQPQHF
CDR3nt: TGTGCCAGCAGCTTGTGGGGGCCAGGGTCTGTACGAAATCAGCCCCAGCATTTT

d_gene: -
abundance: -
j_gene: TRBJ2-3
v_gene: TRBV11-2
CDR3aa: CASSSRNTQYF
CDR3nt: TGTGCCAGCAGCTCGCGGAATACGCAGTATTTT

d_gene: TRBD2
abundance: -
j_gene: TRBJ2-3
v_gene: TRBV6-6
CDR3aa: CASSFREVADTQYF
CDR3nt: TGTGCCAGCAGTTTTCGGGAGGTCGCGGATACGCAGTATTTT

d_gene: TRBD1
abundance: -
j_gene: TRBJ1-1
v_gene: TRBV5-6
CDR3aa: CASSLVLGQLNTEAFF
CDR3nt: TGTGCCAGCAGCTTGGTCCTGGGACAGCTGAACACTGAAGCTTTCTTT

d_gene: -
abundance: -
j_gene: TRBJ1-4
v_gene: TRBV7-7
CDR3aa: CASSLGGGSTNEKLFF
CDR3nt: TGTGCTAGCAGCTTAGGAGGGGGGTCCACTAATGAAAAACTGTTTTTT

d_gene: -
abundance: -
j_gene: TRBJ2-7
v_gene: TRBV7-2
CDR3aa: CASSLFNEQYF
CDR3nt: TGTGCCAGCAGCTTATTTAACGAGCAGTACTTC

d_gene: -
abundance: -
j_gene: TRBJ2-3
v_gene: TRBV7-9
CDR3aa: CASSLGTSTDTQYF
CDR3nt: TGTGCCAGCAGCTTAGGGACTAGCACAGATACGCAGTATTTT

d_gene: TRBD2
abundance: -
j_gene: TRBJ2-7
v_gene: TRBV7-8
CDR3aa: CASSQRLAGSSYEQYF
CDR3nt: TGTGCCAGCAGCCAACGACTAGCAGGGAGCTCCTACGAGCAGTACTTC

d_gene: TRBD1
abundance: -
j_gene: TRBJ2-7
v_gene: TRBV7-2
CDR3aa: CASSFHRGRREQYF
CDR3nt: TGTGCCAGCAGCTTCCACAGGGGGCGGCGGGAGCAGTACTTC

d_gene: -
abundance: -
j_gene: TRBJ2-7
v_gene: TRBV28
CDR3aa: CASSSIGGAHYEQYF
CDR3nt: TGTGCCAGCAGTTCGATCGGGGGCGCTCATTACGAGCAGTACTTC

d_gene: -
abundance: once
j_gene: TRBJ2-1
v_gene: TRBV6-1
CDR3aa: CASSVQGYNEQFF
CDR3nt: TGTGCCAGCAGTGTGCAGGGCTACAATGAGCAGTTCTTC

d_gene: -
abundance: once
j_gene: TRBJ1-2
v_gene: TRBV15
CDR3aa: CATSRDLTGSFYGYTF
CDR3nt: TGTGCCACCAGCAGAGATCTAACAGGGTCTTTCTATGGCTACACCTTC

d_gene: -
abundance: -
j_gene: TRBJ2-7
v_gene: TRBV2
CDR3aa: CASIKDLSAYEQYF
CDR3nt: TGTGCCAGCATTAAGGACCTCTCCGCCTACGAGCAGTACTTC

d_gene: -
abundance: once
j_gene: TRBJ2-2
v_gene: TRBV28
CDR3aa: CASSPNPSNTGELFF
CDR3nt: TGTGCCAGCAGTCCTAATCCCTCGAACACCGGGGAGCTGTTTTTT

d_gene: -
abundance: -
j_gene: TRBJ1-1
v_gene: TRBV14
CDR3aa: CANRVANTEAFF
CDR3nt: TGTGCCAACAGGGTTGCGAACACTGAAGCTTTCTTT

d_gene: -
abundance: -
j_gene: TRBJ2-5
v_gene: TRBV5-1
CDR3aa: CASSLAKTSETQYF
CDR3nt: TGCGCCAGCAGCTTGGCCAAGACAAGCGAGACCCAGTACTTC

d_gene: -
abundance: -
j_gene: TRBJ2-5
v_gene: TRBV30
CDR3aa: CAWSVEFGLVGETQYF
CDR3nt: TGTGCCTGGAGTGTCGAATTTGGGTTGGTCGGAGAGACCCAGTACTTC

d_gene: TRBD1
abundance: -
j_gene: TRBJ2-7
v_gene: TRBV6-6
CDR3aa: CASSYGTGGFEQYF
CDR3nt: TGTGCCAGCAGTTACGGGACAGGGGGCTTCGAGCAGTACTTC

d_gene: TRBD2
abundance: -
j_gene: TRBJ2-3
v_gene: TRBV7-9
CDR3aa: CASSLGRRGGTDTQYF
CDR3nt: TGTGCCAGCAGCTTAGGCCGGCGGGGGGGCACAGATACGCAGTATTTT

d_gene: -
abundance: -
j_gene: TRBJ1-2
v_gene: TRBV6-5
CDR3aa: CASSYWGRGTDYGYTF
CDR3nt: TGTGCCAGCAGTTACTGGGGAAGAGGGACGGACTATGGCTACACCTTC

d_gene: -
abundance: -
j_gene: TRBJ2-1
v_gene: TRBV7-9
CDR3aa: CASSPTRLKIMDEQFF
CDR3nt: TGTGCCAGCAGCCCCACCCGATTAAAGATTATGGATGAGCAGTTCTTC

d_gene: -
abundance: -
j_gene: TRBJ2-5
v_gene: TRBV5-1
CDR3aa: CASSSWTHQETQYF
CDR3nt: TGCGCCAGCAGCTCGTGGACCCACCAAGAGACCCAGTACTTC

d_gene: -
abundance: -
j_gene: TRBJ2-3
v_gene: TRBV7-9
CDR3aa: CASARSGGGTDTQYF
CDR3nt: TGTGCCAGCGCAAGGAGTGGAGGGGGCACAGATACGCAGTATTTT

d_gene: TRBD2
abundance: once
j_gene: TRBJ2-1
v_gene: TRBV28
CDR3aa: CASSFKLLAGESHNEQFF
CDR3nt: TGTGCCAGCAGTTTTAAGCTACTAGCGGGAGAGTCCCACAATGAGCAGTTCTTC

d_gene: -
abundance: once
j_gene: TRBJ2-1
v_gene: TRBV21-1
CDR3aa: CASSKRRLAGGNRYNEQFF
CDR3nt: TGTGCCAGCAGCAAAAGGAGACTAGCGGGAGGTAATAGGTACAATGAGCAGTTCTTC

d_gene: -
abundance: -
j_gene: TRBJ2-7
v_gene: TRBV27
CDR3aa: CASSFRVREQYF
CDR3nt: TGTGCCAGCAGTTTCAGGGTCCGCGAGCAGTACTTC

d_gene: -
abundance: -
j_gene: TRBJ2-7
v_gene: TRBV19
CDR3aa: CASSSTGTTYEQYF
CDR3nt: TGTGCCAGTAGTAGTACAGGGACAACCTACGAGCAGTACTTC

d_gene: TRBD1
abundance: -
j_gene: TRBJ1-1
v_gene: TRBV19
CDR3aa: CASSIEGWGQEVPEAFF
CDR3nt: TGTGCCAGTAGTATAGAGGGTTGGGGACAGGAGGTCCCTGAAGCTTTCTTT

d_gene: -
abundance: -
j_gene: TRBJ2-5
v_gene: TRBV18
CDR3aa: CASSPSLDFQETQYF
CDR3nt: TGTGCCAGCTCACCCTCATTAGACTTTCAAGAGACCCAGTACTTC

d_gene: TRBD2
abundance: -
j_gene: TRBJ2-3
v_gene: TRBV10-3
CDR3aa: CAIRSPITSGSTDTQYF
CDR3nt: TGTGCCATCAGATCACCTATAACTAGCGGGAGCACAGATACGCAGTATTTT

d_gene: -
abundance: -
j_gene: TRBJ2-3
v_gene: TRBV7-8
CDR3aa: CARKRLLPSTDTQYF
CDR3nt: TGTGCCCGGAAGAGACTACTTCCTAGCACAGATACGCAGTATTTT

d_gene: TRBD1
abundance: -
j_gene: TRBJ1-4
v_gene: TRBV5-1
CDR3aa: CASSARTGVNEKLFF
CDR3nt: TGCGCCAGCAGCGCCCGGACAGGGGTCAATGAAAAACTGTTTTTT

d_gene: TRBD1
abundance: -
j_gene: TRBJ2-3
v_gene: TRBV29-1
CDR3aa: CSACRGSTDTQYF
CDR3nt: TGCAGCGCCTGCAGGGGGAGCACAGATACGCAGTATTTT

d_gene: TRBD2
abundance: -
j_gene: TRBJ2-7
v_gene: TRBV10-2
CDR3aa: CASTRTSGYEQYF
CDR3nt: TGCGCCAGCACCAGGACTAGCGGCTACGAGCAGTACTTC

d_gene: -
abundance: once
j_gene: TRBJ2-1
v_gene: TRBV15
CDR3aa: CATSRNSGDSYNEQFF
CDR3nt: TGTGCCACCAGCCGAAACTCAGGGGACTCCTACAATGAGCAGTTCTTC

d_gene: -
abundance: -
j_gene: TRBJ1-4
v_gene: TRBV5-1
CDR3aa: CASSLGANEKLFF
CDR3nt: TGCGCCAGCAGCTTGGGGGCTAATGAAAAACTGTTTTTT

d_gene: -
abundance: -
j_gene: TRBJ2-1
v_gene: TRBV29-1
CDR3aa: CSVKGLSYNEQFF
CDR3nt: TGCAGCGTTAAGGGTCTCTCCTACAATGAGCAGTTCTTC

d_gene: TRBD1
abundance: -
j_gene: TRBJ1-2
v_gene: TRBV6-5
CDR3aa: CASSRGQGNGYTF
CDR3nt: TGTGCCAGCAGTCGCGGACAGGGTAATGGCTACACCTTC

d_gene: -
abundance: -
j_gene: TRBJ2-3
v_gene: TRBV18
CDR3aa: CASSLLPGLTSTDTQYF
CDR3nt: TGTGCCAGCTCACTACTTCCGGGACTCACTAGCACAGATACGCAGTATTTT

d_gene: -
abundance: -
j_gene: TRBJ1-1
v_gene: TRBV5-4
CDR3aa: CASSPGQNTEAFF
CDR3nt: TGTGCCAGCAGCCCGGGACAGAACACTGAAGCTTTCTTT

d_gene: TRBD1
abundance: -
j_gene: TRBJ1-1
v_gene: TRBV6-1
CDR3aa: CASLTGQKTEAFF
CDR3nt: TGTGCCAGCCTTACGGGACAGAAGACTGAAGCTTTCTTT

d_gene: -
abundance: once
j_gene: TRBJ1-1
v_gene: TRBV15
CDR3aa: CATSRDLGSTEAFF
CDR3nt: TGTGCCACCAGCAGAGATCTGGGGAGCACTGAAGCTTTCTTT

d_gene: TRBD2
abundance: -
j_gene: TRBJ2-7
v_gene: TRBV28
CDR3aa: CASIPTSGRVPFSYEQYF
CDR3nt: TGTGCCAGCATCCCCACTAGCGGGAGGGTCCCATTCTCCTACGAGCAGTACTTC

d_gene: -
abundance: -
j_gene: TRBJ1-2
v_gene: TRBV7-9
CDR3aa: CASSRLSINGYTF
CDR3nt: TGTGCCAGCAGCCGGCTCTCGATTAATGGCTACACCTTC

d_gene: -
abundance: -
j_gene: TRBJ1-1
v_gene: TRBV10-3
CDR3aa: CAISESTGQPKGAFF
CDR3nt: TGTGCCATCAGTGAGTCGACTGGGCAGCCGAAGGGGGCTTTCTTT

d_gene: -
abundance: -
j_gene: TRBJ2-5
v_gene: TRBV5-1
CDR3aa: CASNTDFQETQYF
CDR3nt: TGCGCCAGCAACACAGACTTCCAAGAGACCCAGTACTTC

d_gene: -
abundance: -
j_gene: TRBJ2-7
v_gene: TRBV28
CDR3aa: CASSLTRGSYEQYF
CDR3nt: TGTGCCAGCAGTTTAACCCGGGGATCCTACGAGCAGTACTTC

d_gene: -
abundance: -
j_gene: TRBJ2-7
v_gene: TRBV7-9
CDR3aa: CASSQDLGHGISYEQYF
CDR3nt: TGTGCCAGCAGCCAAGATCTGGGACACGGTATATCCTACGAGCAGTACTTC

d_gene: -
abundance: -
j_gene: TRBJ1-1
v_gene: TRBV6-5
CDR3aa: CASRPPDRPWIEAFF
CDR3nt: TGTGCCAGCAGACCCCCTGATCGCCCTTGGATTGAAGCTTTCTTT

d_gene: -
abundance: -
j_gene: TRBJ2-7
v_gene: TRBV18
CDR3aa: CASSPTTTLYEQYF
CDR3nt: TGTGCCAGCTCCCCGACGACAACTCTCTACGAGCAGTACTTC

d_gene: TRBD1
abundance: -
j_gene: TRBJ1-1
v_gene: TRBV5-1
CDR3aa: CASSASGGTEAFF
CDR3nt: TGCGCCAGCAGCGCTTCAGGGGGCACTGAAGCTTTCTTT